The following is a T cell receptor (beta chain) sequence with its context. Its antigen is not yet known. Per-base qualities were not stored, and no clone one base away is much larger. The record originates from a study of blood T cell repertoires in COVID-19 (TCRdb year 2020). About the full investigation: The collaborator samples originated in the United States, Italy and Spain and spanned the acute and convalescent phases of COVID-19. The material from the prospective study consisted of cDNA or gDNA derived from T cells, B-cell-depleted T cells, or PBMCs. Deeply sampled blood TCRbeta repertoires from subjects exposed to, actively infected with, or recovered from COVID-19 were included in the dataset. The repertoires were released in a freely available public database meant as a resource for research on the immune response to SARS-CoV-2. The samples were drawn from two sources: the first 160 participants of the ongoing ImmuneRACE study, and 1,200 or so subjects contributed by 6 global collaborators. Sample metadata almost always included a de-identified subject ID, COVID-19 status, age in years and sex. HLA class I and class II types, where available, came from metadata supplied by the sample provider rather than from assay-based typing. What the research found in general, with its limitations: Clinical and demographic metadata were provided uncurated, with the amount varying by source and participant.

TCRbeta CDR3 regions were amplified from genomic DNA by means of the immunoSEQ Assay, a bias-controlled multiplex PCR. Regarding the original processing steps: The number of nucleated cells in each sample was estimated by amplification of reference gene primers within the assay. To quantify the absolute abundance of each unique TCRbeta CDR3 rearrangement, sequence reads were collapsed and filtered. For each sample, productive Simpson clonality was calculated by taking the square root of Simpson's diversity index across productive rearrangements. TCRdb stores this immuneACCESS table with in-frame sequences only. Part of the clones is absent; in the studies checked, under half of the shortfall reflects unresolved V genes, and no reason is known for the rest. The V and J calls and clone size were taken over from that table, and D and trimming were inferred from the DNA. The sample has tens of thousands of clones on record, under 90% of them singletons. The leading ten clones occupy about 2.5% of the sample.

Each collaborating institution followed its own protocols to collect whole blood in K2EDTA tubes. For TCRbeta analysis, collaborators shipped samples as frozen whole blood, isolated PBMCs, or DNA extracted from either of those sample types. The V end loses 2 bases and the J end loses 2 bases, and a stretch of 10 bases separates them. Reading from cysteine to phenylalanine, the CDR3 counts 15 amino acids. Only the CDR3 portion is preserved as DNA: 45 bases, with reading frame beginning at the first base. CDR1 LGHDT and CDR2 YNNKEL were looked up in the germline V gene (reference sequence). Input material: peripheral blood. The chain is assembled from TRBV3-1 (or the pseudogene TRBV3-2) and TRBJ1-3, and possibly TRBD1, on 5 matching bases. This sequence originates from a human donor in a cohort sampled during active COVID-19. At the DNA level, the sequence is TGTGCCAGCAGCCAAAGGTCAGGGACTGGAAACACCATATATTTT. It translates to CASSQRSGTGNTIYF.